These 13 T cell receptor beta chains were all obtained from the same sample, sequenced in a study of T cells in Graves' hyperthyroidism and ophthalmopathy. Amplification of TCR beta CDR3 regions used RNA as the template. When the TCR CDR3 underwent first-round RT-PCR, the HTBI primer set was used. In TCRdb, the multiplex PCR reads were re-called with MiXCR into one record per CDR3 protein. The data hold hundreds of thousands of distinct CDR3 sequences, with 14% observed a single time. Source material: blood. The receptors come from a woman aged 18-29 years with Graves' hyperthyroidism.

This clonotype was picked up many times. The rearrangement uses TRBV6-2 or TRBV6-3 and TRBJ2-2; D unresolved. CDR1 is MNHEY and CDR2 is SVGEGT in the germline V gene. There are 15 residues in the CDR3. V was cut by 6 bases and J by 6 bases, with 17 bases left in between. The CDR3 loop is CASRPSASPPGELFF. The DNA of the CDR3 is TGTGCCAGCAGACCAAGTGCTAGTCCACCCGGGGAGCTGTTTTTT.

This rearrangement joins TRBV20-1 to TRBJ2-3, with TRBD2 as a possible D gene (6 bases). Between the trimmed V and J ends, which lost 3 bases and 4 bases, there was a span of 14 bases. Germline lookup yields CDR1 DFQATT and CDR2 SNEGSKA (reference sequence). There are 14 residues in the CDR3. The CDR3 region is CSARRGGNADTQYF. CDR3 DNA sequence: TGCAGTGCTAGGAGGGGCGGGAACGCAGATACGCAGTATTTT.

Ten or more counts support this clonotype. The V and J genes are TRBV2 and TRBJ2-2; D gene uncertain. V lost 4 bases to trimming and J lost 8 bases, with 11 bases between them. The CDR3 is 13 residues long. CDR1 SNHLY and CDR2 FYNNEI come from the germline V gene. In nucleotides, the CDR3 is TGTGCCAGCAGTGCCCTGGCCCCGGGGGAGCTGTTTTTT. This sequence encodes CASSALAPGELFF.

Many counts were recorded for this clonotype. This rearrangement joins TRBV28 to TRBJ1-5; unclear D gene. Germline V gene sequence: CDR1 MDHEN, CDR2 SYDVKM. The CDR3 spans 14 residues. The ends were cut back, 2 bases at V and 1 base at J, with 6 bases in the middle. The CDR3: CASSLEDSNQPQHF. Here the CDR3 DNA reads TGTGCCAGCAGTTTAGAGGACAGCAATCAGCCCCAGCATTTT. The full variable domain, its missing parts supplied by reference TRBV28 and TRBJ1-5, is DVKVTQSSRYLVKRTGEKVFLECVQDMDHENMFWYRQDPGLGLRLIYFSYDVKMKEKGDIPEGYSVSREKKERFSLILESASTNQTSMYLCASSLEDSNQPQHFGDGTRLSIL.

This clonotype was seen more than once but under ten times. Without the conserved terminal phenylalanine or tryptophan, this CDR3 likely stems from a read error. The chain links TRBV11-3 to TRBJ2-7; no clear D gene. V dropped 2 bases and J dropped 1 base, with 6 bases sitting between them. Germline CDR1 SGHNT, CDR2 YENEEA. The CDR3 spans 13 residues. This CDR3 reads CASSLRPSYEQYS. CDR3 DNA sequence: TGTGCCAGCAGCTTAAGACCGTCCTACGAGCAGTACTCC.

This sequence joins TRBV19 and TRBJ1-4, with D unresolved. This CDR3 region has 12 residues. Germline CDR1 reads LNHDA; CDR2 reads SQIVND (reference sequence). Trimming shortened V by 5 bases and J by 8 bases, and 9 bases separated the two germline ends. The CDR3 coding sequence is TGTGCCAGTAGTTCGTCCGGGGAAAAACTGTTTTTT. Its protein product is CASSSSGEKLFF.

The sample holds many counts of this clonotype. This chain uses TRBV5-1 with TRBJ2-7; TRBD2 matches at 10 bases. Looked up from germline, CDR1 is SGHRS and CDR2 is YFSETQ. The CDR3 is 15 amino acids. With 5 bases clipped from V and 2 bases from J, the junction kept 7 bases outside the gene matches. The chain's CDR3 is CASSSRTSGTYEQYF. In nucleotides, the CDR3 is TGCGCCAGCAGTTCTCGGACTAGCGGAACCTACGAGCAGTACTTC. Combining the CDR3 with reference TRBV5-1 and TRBJ2-7 gives the whole variable domain KAGVTQTPRYLIKTRGQQVTLSCSPISGHRSVSWYQQTPGQGLQFLFEYFSETQRNKGNFPGRFSGRQFSNSRSEMNVSTLELGDSALYLCASSSRTSGTYEQYFGPGTRLTVT.

The V call is TRBV7-9, the J call TRBJ1-3, with D unclear. V shed 5 bases and J shed 5 bases, with 7 bases lying between them. Germline V gene lookup returns CDR1 SEHNR and CDR2 FQNEAQ (reference sequence). The CDR3 spans 12 residues. CDR3 nucleotides: TGTGCCAGCAGCCCGCATAGAAACACCATATATTTT. Translated, it gives CASSPHRNTIYF.

Ten or more counts support this clonotype. The rearrangement uses TRBV20-1 and TRBJ1-5; TRBD1 is a possible D gene (6 bases). Germline CDR1 reads DFQATT; CDR2 reads SNEGSKA (reference sequence). The CDR3 is 14 amino acids. The V end was cut by 3 bases, the J end by 2 bases, with 11 bases between. The CDR3 protein is CSASPGAGNQPQHF. The CDR3 bases are TGCAGTGCTAGCCCGGGGGCCGGCAATCAGCCCCAGCATTTT.

The rearrangement joins TRBV9 to TRBJ2-5; 10 positions agree with TRBD2. Germline assignment: CDR1 SGDLS and CDR2 YYNGEE. Trimming removed 3 bases from V and 5 bases from J; junction bases left unmatched: 10. The length of the CDR3 is 16 residues. The CDR3 is CASSDRAGGPEETQYF. DNA of the CDR3: TGTGCCAGCAGCGACCGAGCGGGAGGGCCGGAGGAGACCCAGTACTTC.

The chain couples TRBV18 to TRBJ2-1, with 12 bases identical to TRBD2. This CDR3 spans 19 amino acids. Looked up from germline, CDR1 is KGHSH and CDR2 is LQKENI. The J segment lost 4 bases and the V segment lost 3 bases, leaving 13 bases of the junction unmatched. CDR3 protein: CASSPSLRTSGERYNEQFF. The CDR3 nucleotides read TGTGCCAGCTCACCCTCCCTTCGGACTAGCGGGGAAAGATACAATGAGCAGTTCTTC.

This clonotype was counted ten times or more. This rearrangement joins TRBV11-2 to TRBJ1-3; 8 bases agree with TRBD1. The CDR3 runs 18 residues. The J segment lost 0 bases and the V segment lost 2 bases, leaving 9 bases of the junction unmatched. The germline V gene encodes CDR1 SGHAT and CDR2 FQNNGV. CDR3 amino acids: CASSLRPGQAASGNTIYF. In DNA form, the CDR3 reads TGTGCCAGCAGCTTAAGACCGGGACAGGCCGCCTCTGGAAACACCATATATTTT.

This rearrangement joins TRBV20-1 to TRBJ2-7; 10 bases are shared with TRBD2. V trimming: 6 bases; J trimming: 0 bases; junction bases outside the gene matches: 8. This CDR3 has 15 residues. Germline CDR1 reads DFQATT; CDR2 reads SNEGSKA (reference sequence). CDR3: CSASGLADSSYEQYF. The CDR3 DNA reads as TGCAGTGCCTCCGGACTAGCGGACTCCTCCTACGAGCAGTACTTC.